The sequence of this T cell receptor (beta chain) was determined in a study of blood T cell repertoires in COVID-19 (dated by TCRdb to 2020 to 2021). Broadly, across the study: Samples covering the acute and convalescent phases of COVID-19 were provided by collaborators in the United States, Italy and Spain. The material from the prospective study consisted of cDNA or gDNA derived from T cells, B-cell-depleted T cells, or PBMCs. Subjects who had been exposed to COVID-19, were actively infected with it, or had recovered from it provided the deeply sampled blood TCRbeta repertoires that made up the dataset. The repertoires were released in a freely available public database meant as a resource for research on the immune response to SARS-CoV-2. Samples came from the ongoing ImmuneRACE study (first 160 participants) plus 1,254 subjects from 6 global collaborators. A de-identified subject ID, COVID-19 status, age in years and sex were almost always included in the sample metadata. Where available, HLA class I and class II types were obtained from metadata supplied by the sample provider rather than from assay-based typing. General findings and caveats noted by the study authors: The quantity of clinical and demographic metadata differed by source and by participant and was supplied without curation.

One collaborating source in Seattle enrolled patients during active infection and followed them longitudinally through the course of disease. The collaborating institutions used their own protocols to collect whole blood in K2EDTA tubes. For TCRbeta analysis, collaborator samples were shipped as frozen whole blood, as isolated PBMCs, or as DNA extracted from either sample type. TCRbeta CDR3 regions were amplified from genomic DNA using the immunoSEQ Assay, a bias-controlled multiplex PCR. As for the original processing: Within the assay, amplification of reference gene primers was used to estimate how many nucleated cells each sample contained. To quantify the absolute abundance of each unique TCRbeta CDR3 rearrangement, sequence reads were collapsed and filtered. Productive Simpson clonality was computed per sample as the square root of Simpson's diversity index over productive rearrangements. TCRdb re-hosts the immuneACCESS table, in-frame sequences only. Its copies lack some clones; in the studies checked, an unresolved V gene accounts for under half of them, and the cause for the rest is not known. That table is the source of V, J and clone size, and D and trimming were worked out from the DNA. The sample data list under 300,000 clones, and roughly nine tenths of these were observed just once. The ten largest clones capture 9.5% to 15% of the sample.

Concerning this clone: The antigen it binds to is not known. No clone much larger than this one lies a single base away; base qualities are absent.

CDR1 and CDR2, per the germline V gene, are SGHDT and YYEEEE. Counted from cysteine to phenylalanine, this CDR3 has 13 amino acids. The DNA shown is the 39-base CDR3, in frame from base 1. V loses 3 bases of germline sequence and J loses 4 bases, and the interval between the two ends is 11 bases. The receptor was derived from a woman under 40 with COVID-19, enrolled during active disease. The chain joins TRBV5-6 to TRBJ2-7, with no D gene named confidently. Specimen: peripheral blood. For the CDR3, the sequence is CASSYDEEYEQYF. The DNA is as follows: TGTGCCAGCAGCTATGACGAGGAATACGAGCAGTACTTC.